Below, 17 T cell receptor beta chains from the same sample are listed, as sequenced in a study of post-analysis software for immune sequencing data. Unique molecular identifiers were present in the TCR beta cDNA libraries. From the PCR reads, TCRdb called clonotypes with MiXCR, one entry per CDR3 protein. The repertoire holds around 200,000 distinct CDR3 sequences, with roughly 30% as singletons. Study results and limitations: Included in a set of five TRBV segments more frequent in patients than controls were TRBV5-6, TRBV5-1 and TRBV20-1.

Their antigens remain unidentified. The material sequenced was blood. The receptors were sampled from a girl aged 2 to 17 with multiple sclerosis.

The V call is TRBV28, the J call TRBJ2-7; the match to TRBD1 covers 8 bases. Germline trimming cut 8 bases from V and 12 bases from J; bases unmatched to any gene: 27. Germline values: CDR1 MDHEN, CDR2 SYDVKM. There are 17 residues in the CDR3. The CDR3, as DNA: TGTGCCAGCTACCTACGGGACTCGACAGGGGAAGGTGGGACCCGGTACTTC. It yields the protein CASYLRDSTGEGGTRYF. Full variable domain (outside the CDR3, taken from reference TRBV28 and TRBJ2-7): DVKVTQSSRYLVKRTGEKVFLECVQDMDHENMFWYRQDPGLGLRLIYFSYDVKMKEKGDIPEGYSVSREKKERFSLILESASTNQTSMYLCASYLRDSTGEGGTRYFGPGTRLTVT.

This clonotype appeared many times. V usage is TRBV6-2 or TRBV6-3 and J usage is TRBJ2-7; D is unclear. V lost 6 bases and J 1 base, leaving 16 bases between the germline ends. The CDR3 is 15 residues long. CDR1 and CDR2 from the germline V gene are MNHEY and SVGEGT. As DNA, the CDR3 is TGTGCCAGCAGCCCTCTAGGAATAGATTCCTACGAGCAGTACTTC. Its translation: CASSPLGIDSYEQYF.

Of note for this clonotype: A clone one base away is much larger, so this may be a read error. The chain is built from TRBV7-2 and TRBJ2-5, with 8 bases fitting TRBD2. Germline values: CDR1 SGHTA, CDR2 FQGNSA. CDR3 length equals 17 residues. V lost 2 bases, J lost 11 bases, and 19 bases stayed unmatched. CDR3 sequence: CASSLPRVAGFYNEQYF. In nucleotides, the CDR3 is TGTGCCAGCAGCTTACCCCGGGTAGCGGGATTCTACAATGAGCAGTACTTC.

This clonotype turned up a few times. The CDR3: CASSYTNSYNSPLHF. The CDR3 DNA sequence: TGTGCCAGCAGTTATACTAATTCCTATAATTCACCCCTCCACTTT. The gene calls are TRBV28 and TRBJ1-6; no reliable D call. The germline V gene encodes CDR1 MDHEN and CDR2 SYDVKM. The CDR3 has 15 amino acids. V lost 4 bases, J lost 1 base, and 8 bases lay in between. The full variable domain, with the rest looked up from reference TRBV28 and TRBJ1-6, is DVKVTQSSRYLVKRTGEKVFLECVQDMDHENMFWYRQDPGLGLRLIYFSYDVKMKEKGDIPEGYSVSREKKERFSLILESASTNQTSMYLCASSYTNSYNSPLHFGNGTRLTVT.

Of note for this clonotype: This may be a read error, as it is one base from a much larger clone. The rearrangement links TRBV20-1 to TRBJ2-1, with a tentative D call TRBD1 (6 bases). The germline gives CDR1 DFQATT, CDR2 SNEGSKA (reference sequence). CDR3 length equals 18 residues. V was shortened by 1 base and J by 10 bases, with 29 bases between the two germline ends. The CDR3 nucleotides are TGCAGTGCTAGAGGAGGCAGGGGACCCCAACACAGACCCTACGAGCAGTTCTTC. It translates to CSARGGRGPQHRPYEQFF.

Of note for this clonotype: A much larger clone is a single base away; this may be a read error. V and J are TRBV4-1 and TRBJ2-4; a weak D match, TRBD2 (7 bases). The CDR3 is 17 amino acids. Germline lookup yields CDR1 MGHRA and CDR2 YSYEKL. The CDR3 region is CASSQDPGGGYKNIQDF. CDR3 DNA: TGCGCCAGCAGCCAAGATCCGGGCGGGGGCTACAAAAACATTCAGGACTTC.

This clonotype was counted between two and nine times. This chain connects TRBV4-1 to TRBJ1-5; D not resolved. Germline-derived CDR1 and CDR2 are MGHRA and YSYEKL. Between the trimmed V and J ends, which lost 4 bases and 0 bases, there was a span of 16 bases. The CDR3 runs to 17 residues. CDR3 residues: CASSPAPGLYSNQPQHF. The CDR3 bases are TGCGCCAGCAGCCCAGCGCCCGGTCTCTATAGCAATCAGCCCCAGCATTTT.

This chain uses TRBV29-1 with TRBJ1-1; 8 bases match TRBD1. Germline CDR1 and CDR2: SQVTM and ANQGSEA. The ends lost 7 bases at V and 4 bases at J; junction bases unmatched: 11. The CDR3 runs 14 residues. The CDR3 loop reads CSAAGQGAATEAFF. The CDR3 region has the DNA TGCAGCGCCGCGGGGCAGGGGGCAGCCACTGAAGCTTTCTTT. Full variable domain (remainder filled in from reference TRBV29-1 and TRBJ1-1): SAVISQKPSRDICQRGTSLTIQCQVDSQVTMMFWYRQQPGQSLTLIATANQGSEATYESGFVIDKFPISRPNLTFSTLTVSNMSPEDSSIYLCSAAGQGAATEAFFGQGTRLTVV.

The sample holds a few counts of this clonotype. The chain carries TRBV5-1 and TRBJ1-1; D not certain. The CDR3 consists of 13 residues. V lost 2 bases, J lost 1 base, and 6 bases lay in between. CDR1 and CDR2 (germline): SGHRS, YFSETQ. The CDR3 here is CASSFGRNTEAFF. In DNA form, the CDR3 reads TGCGCCAGCAGCTTCGGCAGGAACACTGAAGCTTTCTTT.

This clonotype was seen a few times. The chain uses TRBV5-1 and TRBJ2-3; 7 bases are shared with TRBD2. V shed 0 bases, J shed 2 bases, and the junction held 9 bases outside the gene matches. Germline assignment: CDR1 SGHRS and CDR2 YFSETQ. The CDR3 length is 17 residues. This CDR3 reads CASSLGPVSGNTDTQYF. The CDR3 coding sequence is TGCGCCAGCAGCTTGGGCCCAGTGAGCGGGAACACAGATACGCAGTATTTT. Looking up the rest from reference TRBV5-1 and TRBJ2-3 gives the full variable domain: KAGVTQTPRYLIKTRGQQVTLSCSPISGHRSVSWYQQTPGQGLQFLFEYFSETQRNKGNFPGRFSGRQFSNSRSEMNVSTLELGDSALYLCASSLGPVSGNTDTQYFGPGTRLTVL.

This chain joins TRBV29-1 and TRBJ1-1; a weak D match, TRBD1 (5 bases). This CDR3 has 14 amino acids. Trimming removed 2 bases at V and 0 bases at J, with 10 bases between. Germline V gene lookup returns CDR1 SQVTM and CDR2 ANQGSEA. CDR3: CSVERGGVNTEAFF. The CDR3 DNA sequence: TGCAGCGTTGAAAGGGGCGGGGTGAACACTGAAGCTTTCTTT.

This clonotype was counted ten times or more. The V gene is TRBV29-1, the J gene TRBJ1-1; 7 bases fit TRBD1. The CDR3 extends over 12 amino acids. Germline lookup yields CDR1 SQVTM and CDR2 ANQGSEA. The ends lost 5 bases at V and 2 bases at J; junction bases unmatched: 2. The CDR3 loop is CSVWDRNTEAFF. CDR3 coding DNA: TGCAGCGTTTGGGACAGAAACACTGAAGCTTTCTTT.

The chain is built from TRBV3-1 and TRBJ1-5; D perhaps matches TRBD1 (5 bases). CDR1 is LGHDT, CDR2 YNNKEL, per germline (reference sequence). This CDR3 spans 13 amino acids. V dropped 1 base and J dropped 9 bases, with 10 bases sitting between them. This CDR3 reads CASSQGGGLPQHF. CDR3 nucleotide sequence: TGTGCCAGCAGCCAAGGGGGGGGTCTGCCCCAGCATTTT.

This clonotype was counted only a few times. CDR3 bases: TGTGCCAGCAGCCGGCGAGCGGGGGATCGAGAGACCCAGTACTTC. Its translation is CASSRRAGDRETQYF. This chain links TRBV21-1 with TRBJ2-5; the table's D call TRBD2 went unverified against the DNA. TRBV21-1 is labeled a pseudogene. CDR3 length: 15 amino acids.

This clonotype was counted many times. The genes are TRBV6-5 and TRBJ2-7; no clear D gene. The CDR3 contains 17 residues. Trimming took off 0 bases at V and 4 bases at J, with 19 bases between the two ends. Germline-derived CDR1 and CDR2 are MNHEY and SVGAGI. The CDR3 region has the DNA TGTGCCAGCAGTTACTCACCAGGCGCGTCAAACGGGTACGAGCAGTACTTC. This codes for CASSYSPGASNGYEQYF.

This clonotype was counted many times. This chain's CDR3 is CASSRAQGGYTF. The CDR3 DNA reads as TGTGCCAGCAGCCGGGCCCAGGGGGGCTACACCTTC. This chain joins TRBV25-1 and TRBJ1-2; a weak D match, TRBD1 (6 bases). Between the trimmed V and J ends, which lost 6 bases and 8 bases, there was a span of 13 bases. CDR3 length equals 12 residues. CDR1 is MGHDK, CDR2 SYGVNS, per germline.

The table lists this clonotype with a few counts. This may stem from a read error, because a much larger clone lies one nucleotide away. CDR3 nucleotide sequence: TGTGCCAGCAGTTCTCCAGCAGCATGGGATGGCTACACCTTC. It encodes CASSSPAAWDGYTF. J is TRBJ1-2 and V is TRBV12-3 or TRBV12-4; no clear D gene. The CDR3 is made up of 14 amino acids. Trimming took off 4 bases at V and 6 bases at J, with 15 bases between the two ends.